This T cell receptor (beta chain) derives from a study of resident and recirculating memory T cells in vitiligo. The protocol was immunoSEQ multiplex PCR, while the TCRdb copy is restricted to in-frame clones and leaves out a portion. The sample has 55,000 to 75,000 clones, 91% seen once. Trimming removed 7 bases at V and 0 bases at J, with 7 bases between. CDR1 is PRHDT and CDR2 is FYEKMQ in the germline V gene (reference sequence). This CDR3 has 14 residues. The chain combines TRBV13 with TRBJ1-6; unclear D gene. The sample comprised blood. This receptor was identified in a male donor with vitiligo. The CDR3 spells CASNPYSYNSPLHF. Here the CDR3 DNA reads TGTGCCAGCAACCCCTACTCCTATAATTCACCCCTCCACTTT.